Here is one TCR beta chain with its context. Its antigen is unknown. PCR employed 60 Vbeta and 13 Jbeta primers. Sequencing was performed with immunoSEQ multiplex PCR; in TCRdb, only in-frame clones are kept and a portion is missing. This sample has about 99,000 clones; roughly 70% occur once, and the top ten carry around 3.3%. This specimen comes from a study of cytomegalovirus exposure and HLA in healthy donors. For the study at large: The approximately 100 million unique TCR beta sequences, from approximately 170 million T cells, were found by an earlier analysis. Of several hundred genotyped donors, around 80% grouped in the Caucasian-associated ancestry cluster. Broader study findings: For cytomegalovirus status, the classifier reportedly gave diagnoses with high specificity and sensitivity. Cytomegalovirus-associated status was assigned to approximately 160 TCR beta chains.

The germline CDR1 and CDR2 sequences are LNHNV and YYDKDF (reference sequence). V dropped 3 bases and J dropped 4; count of bases not matched to a gene: 6. The CDR3 has 15 amino acids. The source is a woman in her forties or fifties in good health and CMV-seronegative. This chain uses TRBV15 with TRBJ2-5, with 9 bases lining up with TRBD2. Input material: PBMCs. The CDR3 reads CATSRTRTSVETQYF. For the CDR3, the DNA is TGTGCCACCAGCAGGACAAGGACTAGCGTAGAGACCCAGTACTTC.